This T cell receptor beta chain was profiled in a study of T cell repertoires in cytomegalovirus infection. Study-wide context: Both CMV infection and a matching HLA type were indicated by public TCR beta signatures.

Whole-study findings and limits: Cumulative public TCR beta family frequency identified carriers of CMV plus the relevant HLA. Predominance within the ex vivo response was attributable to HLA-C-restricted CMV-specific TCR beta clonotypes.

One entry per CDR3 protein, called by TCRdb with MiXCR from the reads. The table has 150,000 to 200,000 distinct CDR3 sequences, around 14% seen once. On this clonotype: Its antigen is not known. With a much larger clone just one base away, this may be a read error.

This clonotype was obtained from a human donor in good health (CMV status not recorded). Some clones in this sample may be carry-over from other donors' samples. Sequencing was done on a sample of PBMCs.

CDR3 DNA sequence: TGTGCCAGCAGTTTTGCGTTCAGGGTTCGCCAGCCCCAGCATTTT. As protein: CASSFAFRVRQPQHF. The chain carries TRBV28 and TRBJ1-5, with D maybe TRBD1 (5 bases). The CDR3 has 15 residues. The germline V gene has CDR1 MDHEN and CDR2 SYDVKM. V gave up 3 bases and J gave up 7 bases, with 16 bases separating them.